This T cell receptor beta chain was observed in a study of beta chain features in type 1 diabetes. The overall study: What patients shared with healthy donors was a similar profile of age, gender and cell yields. Nearly 110,000,000 sorted cells were examined across all samples.

After removal of 8 bases from V and 5 bases from J, the junction contained 7 bases not matched to a gene. Looked up from germline, CDR1 is MDHEN and CDR2 is SYDVKM. CDR3 length: 13 residues. This clone occurred a few times. Its antigen is currently unknown. Study-wide findings and caveats: Naive, central memory and Treg TCRB repertoires appeared more alike in patients than in healthy donors. Patients with type 1 diabetes carried fewer insertions and had more deletions at their VDJ junctions.

Of the isolated RNA, all was reverse transcribed, and so the sequenced material was expressed TCRB transcripts. The method was immunoSEQ multiplex PCR; TCRdb's version includes in-frame clones alone and lacks a portion of them. The sample shows around 300,000 clones, roughly 11% of them seen only once. This receptor was obtained from a woman aged 30 to 39 in good health. Input material: naive CD4+ T cells from blood. The chain combines TRBV28 with TRBJ2-5; 8 positions agree with TRBD1. The chain's CDR3 is CASETGEKETQYF. CDR3 nucleotide sequence: TGTGCCAGCGAGACAGGGGAGAAGGAGACCCAGTACTTC. The complete variable domain, with remaining parts taken from reference TRBV28 and TRBJ2-5, reads DVKVTQSSRYLVKRTGEKVFLECVQDMDHENMFWYRQDPGLGLRLIYFSYDVKMKEKGDIPEGYSVSREKKERFSLILESASTNQTSMYLCASETGEKETQYFGPGTRLLVL.